The 21 T cell receptor beta chains listed next were all sequenced from one sample in a study of blood T cell repertoires in COVID-19. Sequencing used immunoSEQ multiplex PCR; TCRdb keeps in-frame clones, though not all of them. Seen here are about 170,000 clones, around 90% observed once, and the top ten hold 2% to 3%. Specimen: peripheral blood. These receptors were taken from a woman older than 75 with COVID-19, enrolled during active disease.

The chain links TRBV9 to TRBJ2-3; D perhaps matches TRBD1 (6 bases). CDR1 is SGDLS and CDR2 is YYNGEE in the germline V gene. CDR3 size: 14 residues. V lost 1 base to trimming and J lost 5 bases, with 11 bases between them. The CDR3 coding sequence is TGTGCCAGCAGCGTAACAGGGAGAGGAGATACGCAGTATTTT. It translates to CASSVTGRGDTQYF.

This chain connects TRBV12-3 or TRBV12-4 to TRBJ2-5; D is perhaps TRBD2 (5 bases). The ends were cut back, 7 bases at V and 2 bases at J, with 11 bases in the middle. CDR3 length equals 13 residues. CDR3 nucleotides: TGTGCCAGCAAGGTCGGGAATCAAGAGACCCAGTACTTC. Its protein is CASKVGNQETQYF.

The chain carries TRBV6-5 and TRBJ2-7; D not certain. The CDR3 has 11 amino acids. Per germline, CDR1 MNHEY and CDR2 SVGAGI. With 4 bases removed from V and 4 bases from J, the gap between germline ends came to 5 bases. The CDR3 nucleotides are TGTGCCAGCAGTTCCCCTTACGAGCAGTACTTC. This encodes CASSSPYEQYF.

The chain has TRBV4-2 and TRBJ1-2, with D possibly matching TRBD1 (5 bases). CDR1 is LGHNA, CDR2 YNFKEQ, per germline. This CDR3 has 16 amino acids. Trimming removed 0 bases at V and 4 bases at J, with 15 bases between. CDR3: CASSQDSGGGTYGYTF. The CDR3 DNA is TGTGCCAGCAGCCAAGACTCAGGTGGGGGGACCTATGGCTACACCTTC.

The chain links TRBV5-4 to TRBJ2-3; 12 bases fit TRBD2. CDR3 length equals 18 residues. Germline V gene sequence: CDR1 SGHNT, CDR2 YYREEE (reference sequence). V dropped 0 bases and J dropped 4; count of bases not matched to a gene: 9. The CDR3, as DNA: TGTGCCAGCAGCTTGGTTCTAGCGGGAGGGCCTAGCGCAGATACGCAGTATTTT. It yields the protein CASSLVLAGGPSADTQYF.

This chain joins TRBV27 and TRBJ1-4; D not resolved. There are 16 residues in the CDR3. Trimming removed 3 bases at V and 8 bases at J, with 19 bases between. CDR1 is MNHEY, CDR2 SMNVEV, per germline (reference sequence). This CDR3 reads CASSFLDRSRLEKLFF. The CDR3 coding sequence is TGTGCCAGCAGTTTTCTCGATCGGAGTAGGCTCGAAAAACTGTTTTTT.

The chain links TRBV15 to TRBJ2-3; TRBD1 matches 7 bases. V was pared by 0 bases and J by 3 bases, with 3 bases of the junction left unmatched. The CDR3 extends over 15 amino acids. Germline assignment: CDR1 LNHNV and CDR2 YYDKDF (reference sequence). The CDR3 loop is CATSRDSGGTDTQYF. DNA of the CDR3: TGTGCCACCAGCAGAGATTCAGGGGGAACAGATACGCAGTATTTT.

The chain combines TRBV4-3 with TRBJ2-5; TRBD2 agrees at 8 bases. Trimming at V came to 1 base and at J to 2 bases, leaving 6 bases not matched to a gene. Germline-derived CDR1 and CDR2 are LGHNA and YSLEER. This CDR3 is 16 amino acids long. The DNA of the CDR3 is TGCGCCAGCAGCCAAGGAAGCGGGAGTGGGCAAGAGACCCAGTACTTC. Amino acids: CASSQGSGSGQETQYF.

V gene TRBV29-1 combines with J gene TRBJ1-3; TRBD1 matches at 10 bases. V lost 8 bases to trimming and J lost 0 bases; unmatched junction nucleotides: 4. The germline CDR1 and CDR2 sequences are SQVTM and ANQGSEA. The CDR3 has 14 residues. CDR3 DNA sequence: TGCAGCACCAGACAGGGGGCCTCTGGAAACACCATATATTTT. Translation gives CSTRQGASGNTIYF. The complete variable domain, with remaining parts taken from reference TRBV29-1 and TRBJ1-3, reads SAVISQKPSRDICQRGTSLTIQCQVDSQVTMMFWYRQQPGQSLTLIATANQGSEATYESGFVIDKFPISRPNLTFSTLTVSNMSPEDSSIYLCSTRQGASGNTIYFGEGSWLTVV.

This chain connects TRBV19 to TRBJ1-5; D gene ambiguous. Per the germline V gene, CDR1 is LNHDA and CDR2 is SQIVND (reference sequence). This CDR3 is built from 14 residues. V was pared by 7 bases and J by 2 bases, with 12 bases between. The CDR3 spells CASMLGYGNQPQHF. The CDR3 nucleotides are TGTGCCAGTATGCTCGGTTACGGCAATCAGCCCCAGCATTTT.

The chain couples TRBV9 to TRBJ1-3; 9 nucleotides agree with TRBD1. Per the germline V gene, CDR1 is SGDLS and CDR2 is YYNGEE. V lost 3 bases, J lost 0 bases, and 7 bases stayed unmatched. The CDR3 spans 17 residues. The CDR3 DNA reads as TGTGCCAGCAGCGGGTCCGGGACAGGGAGCTCTGGAAACACCATATATTTT. Its translation: CASSGSGTGSSGNTIYF. Full variable domain (rest looked up from reference TRBV9 and TRBJ1-3): DSGVTQTPKHLITATGQRVTLRCSPRSGDLSVYWYQQSLDQGLQFLIQYYNGEERAKGNILERFSAQQFPDLHSELNLSSLELGDSALYFCASSGSGTGSSGNTIYFGEGSWLTVV.

The gene calls are TRBV29-1 and TRBJ2-3, with 11 bases lining up with TRBD2. This CDR3 has 13 residues. Trimming cost V 5 bases and J 5 bases; bases outside gene matches: 3. Germline CDR1 and CDR2: SQVTM and ANQGSEA. CDR3 residues: CSVPGTSGDTQYF. The DNA for the CDR3 is TGCAGCGTTCCCGGGACTAGCGGAGATACGCAGTATTTT.

This chain joins TRBV4-3 and TRBJ1-2, with a weak D call TRBD1 (5 bases). The length of the CDR3 is 14 residues. Between the trimmed V and J ends, which lost 0 bases and 4 bases, there was a span of 9 bases. The germline V gene encodes CDR1 LGHNA and CDR2 YSLEER. The CDR3 sequence is CASSQDITGYGYTF. CDR3 in DNA: TGCGCCAGCAGCCAAGATATCACAGGCTATGGCTACACCTTC.

The CDR3 protein is CSASRENDYNSYNEQFF. The CDR3, as DNA: TGCAGTGCTAGTAGGGAAAATGACTATAACTCCTACAATGAGCAGTTCTTC. The rearrangement joins TRBV20-1 to TRBJ2-1; a weak D match, TRBD2 (5 bases). This CDR3 region has 17 residues. The V gene's germline CDR1 is DFQATT and CDR2 SNEGSKA (reference sequence). V was pared by 3 bases and J by 0 bases, with 18 bases between.

This chain joins TRBV4-3 and TRBJ2-1; D is perhaps TRBD1 (6 bases). V lost 0 bases to trimming and J lost 16 bases, with 16 bases between them. Germline V gene lookup returns CDR1 LGHNA and CDR2 YSLEER. The CDR3 is 13 amino acids. The CDR3 is CASSQDPGRGQFF. The CDR3 DNA sequence: TGCGCCAGCAGCCAAGATCCTGGCAGGGGACAATTCTTC.

The rearrangement links TRBV12-5 to TRBJ2-5; D gene ambiguous. CDR1 LGHNT and CDR2 FRNRAP come from the germline V gene. The CDR3 is 11 amino acids. Trimming cost V 5 bases and J 7 bases, with 8 bases left between them. CDR3 amino acids: CASGPPWTQYF. CDR3 sequence (DNA): TGTGCTAGTGGTCCTCCGTGGACCCAGTACTTC.

This clone was detected only a few times. The chain recombines TRBV7-9 with TRBJ2-7; TRBD1 is a possible D gene (6 bases). The CDR3 is 15 amino acids. With 3 bases removed from V and 3 bases from J, the gap between germline ends came to 15 bases. The germline V gene encodes CDR1 SEHNR and CDR2 FQNEAQ (reference sequence). CDR3 sequence reads: CASSFRGASSYEQYF. CDR3 coding DNA: TGTGCCAGCAGCTTCAGGGGAGCCTCAAGCTACGAGCAGTACTTC.

This chain joins TRBV10-3 and TRBJ2-7; the D gene is possibly TRBD1 (6 bases). The CDR3 is made up of 13 amino acids. Germline-derived CDR1 and CDR2 are ENHRY and SYGVKD. Trimming shortened V by 2 bases and J by 5 bases, and 10 bases separated the two germline ends. This chain's CDR3 is CAISERQGNEQYF. The CDR3 bases are TGTGCCATCAGTGAGCGGCAGGGGAACGAGCAGTACTTC.

This clone is a singleton in its sample. The J gene is TRBJ2-4, the V gene TRBV15, with TRBD1 matching 8 bases. Germline V gene data show CDR1 as LNHNV and CDR2 as YYDKDF (reference sequence). V dropped 0 bases and J dropped 1; count of bases not matched to a gene: 11. The CDR3 contains 19 residues. CDR3 region: CATSRELLGQGRAKNIQYF. CDR3 sequence (DNA): TGTGCCACCAGCAGAGAGCTGCTAGGACAGGGTCGGGCCAAAAACATTCAGTACTTC.

J is TRBJ1-3 and V is TRBV14; 10 bases agree with TRBD1. After removal of 1 base from V and 6 bases from J, the junction contained 6 bases not matched to a gene. Germline V gene data show CDR1 as SGHDN and CDR2 as FVKESK. This CDR3 spans 16 amino acids. The CDR3 DNA is TGTGCCAGCAGCCAAGTGGGGACAGGGGTACTAAACACCATATATTTT. Its protein product is CASSQVGTGVLNTIYF.

The chain has TRBV30 and TRBJ2-3; 7 bases match TRBD1. CDR1 is GTSNPN, CDR2 SVGIG, per germline (reference sequence). CDR3 size: 17 residues. With 2 bases clipped from V and 3 bases from J, the junction kept 14 bases outside the gene matches. CDR3 sequence (DNA): TGTGCCTGGAGTTCCCCCGGGGCAGGGGGATCGACAGATACGCAGTATTTT. Amino acids: CAWSSPGAGGSTDTQYF.